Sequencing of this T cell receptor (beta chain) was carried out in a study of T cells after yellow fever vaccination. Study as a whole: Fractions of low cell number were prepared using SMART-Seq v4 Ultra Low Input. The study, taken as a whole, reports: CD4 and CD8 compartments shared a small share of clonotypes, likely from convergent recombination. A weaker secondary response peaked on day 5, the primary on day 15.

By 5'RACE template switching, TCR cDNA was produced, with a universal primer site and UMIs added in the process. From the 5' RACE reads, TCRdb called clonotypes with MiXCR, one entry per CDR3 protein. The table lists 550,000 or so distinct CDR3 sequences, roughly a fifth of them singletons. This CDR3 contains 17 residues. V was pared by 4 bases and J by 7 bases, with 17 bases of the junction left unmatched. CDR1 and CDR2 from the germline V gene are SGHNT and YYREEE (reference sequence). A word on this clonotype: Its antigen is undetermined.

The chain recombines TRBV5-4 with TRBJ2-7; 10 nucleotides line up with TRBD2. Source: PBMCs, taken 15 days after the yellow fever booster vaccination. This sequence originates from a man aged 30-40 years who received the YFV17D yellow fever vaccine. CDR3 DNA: TGTGCCAGCAGCATGGACATCGTCGCTAGCGGGGGTGGTGAGCAGTACTTC. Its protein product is CASSMDIVASGGGEQYF.